The clone carrying this T cell receptor (beta chain) appeared many times. Its antigen is not known. cDNA was made from about 510 ng RNA using alpha and beta constant primers. Separate chain-specific third strand synthesis with multiplexing indices produced the alpha and beta libraries. MiXCR, run by TCRdb on the 5' RACE reads, gives a single entry per CDR3 protein. The sample holds some 20,000 distinct CDR3 sequences, approximately 9% seen once. Follow-up blood was drawn about 14 weeks, roughly three months, after antiretroviral therapy began. All unsorted peripheral T cells were captured because whole blood was used without fractionation. These data originate in a study of HIV-infected patients and healthy controls. Study-level points and caveats: During therapy, HIV-associated CDR3s fell significantly in frequency, while CMV-associated CDR3s did not change significantly. Untreated HIV+ repertoires had roughly threefold fewer distinct CDR3s and lower Shannon diversity than healthy controls.

The CDR3 sequence is 16 residues long. V lost 7 bases, J lost 0 bases, and 19 bases lay in between. Germline loops: CDR1 SGHRS, CDR2 YFSETQ. The chain carries TRBV5-1 and TRBJ1-1; D is perhaps TRBD1 (5 bases). This receptor was identified in an adult with HIV infection. Sample: blood, taken during antiretroviral therapy. CDR3 region: CASHRALGQLNTEAFF. Written as DNA, the CDR3 is TGCGCCAGCCACCGTGCTCTTGGACAATTGAACACTGAAGCTTTCTTT.